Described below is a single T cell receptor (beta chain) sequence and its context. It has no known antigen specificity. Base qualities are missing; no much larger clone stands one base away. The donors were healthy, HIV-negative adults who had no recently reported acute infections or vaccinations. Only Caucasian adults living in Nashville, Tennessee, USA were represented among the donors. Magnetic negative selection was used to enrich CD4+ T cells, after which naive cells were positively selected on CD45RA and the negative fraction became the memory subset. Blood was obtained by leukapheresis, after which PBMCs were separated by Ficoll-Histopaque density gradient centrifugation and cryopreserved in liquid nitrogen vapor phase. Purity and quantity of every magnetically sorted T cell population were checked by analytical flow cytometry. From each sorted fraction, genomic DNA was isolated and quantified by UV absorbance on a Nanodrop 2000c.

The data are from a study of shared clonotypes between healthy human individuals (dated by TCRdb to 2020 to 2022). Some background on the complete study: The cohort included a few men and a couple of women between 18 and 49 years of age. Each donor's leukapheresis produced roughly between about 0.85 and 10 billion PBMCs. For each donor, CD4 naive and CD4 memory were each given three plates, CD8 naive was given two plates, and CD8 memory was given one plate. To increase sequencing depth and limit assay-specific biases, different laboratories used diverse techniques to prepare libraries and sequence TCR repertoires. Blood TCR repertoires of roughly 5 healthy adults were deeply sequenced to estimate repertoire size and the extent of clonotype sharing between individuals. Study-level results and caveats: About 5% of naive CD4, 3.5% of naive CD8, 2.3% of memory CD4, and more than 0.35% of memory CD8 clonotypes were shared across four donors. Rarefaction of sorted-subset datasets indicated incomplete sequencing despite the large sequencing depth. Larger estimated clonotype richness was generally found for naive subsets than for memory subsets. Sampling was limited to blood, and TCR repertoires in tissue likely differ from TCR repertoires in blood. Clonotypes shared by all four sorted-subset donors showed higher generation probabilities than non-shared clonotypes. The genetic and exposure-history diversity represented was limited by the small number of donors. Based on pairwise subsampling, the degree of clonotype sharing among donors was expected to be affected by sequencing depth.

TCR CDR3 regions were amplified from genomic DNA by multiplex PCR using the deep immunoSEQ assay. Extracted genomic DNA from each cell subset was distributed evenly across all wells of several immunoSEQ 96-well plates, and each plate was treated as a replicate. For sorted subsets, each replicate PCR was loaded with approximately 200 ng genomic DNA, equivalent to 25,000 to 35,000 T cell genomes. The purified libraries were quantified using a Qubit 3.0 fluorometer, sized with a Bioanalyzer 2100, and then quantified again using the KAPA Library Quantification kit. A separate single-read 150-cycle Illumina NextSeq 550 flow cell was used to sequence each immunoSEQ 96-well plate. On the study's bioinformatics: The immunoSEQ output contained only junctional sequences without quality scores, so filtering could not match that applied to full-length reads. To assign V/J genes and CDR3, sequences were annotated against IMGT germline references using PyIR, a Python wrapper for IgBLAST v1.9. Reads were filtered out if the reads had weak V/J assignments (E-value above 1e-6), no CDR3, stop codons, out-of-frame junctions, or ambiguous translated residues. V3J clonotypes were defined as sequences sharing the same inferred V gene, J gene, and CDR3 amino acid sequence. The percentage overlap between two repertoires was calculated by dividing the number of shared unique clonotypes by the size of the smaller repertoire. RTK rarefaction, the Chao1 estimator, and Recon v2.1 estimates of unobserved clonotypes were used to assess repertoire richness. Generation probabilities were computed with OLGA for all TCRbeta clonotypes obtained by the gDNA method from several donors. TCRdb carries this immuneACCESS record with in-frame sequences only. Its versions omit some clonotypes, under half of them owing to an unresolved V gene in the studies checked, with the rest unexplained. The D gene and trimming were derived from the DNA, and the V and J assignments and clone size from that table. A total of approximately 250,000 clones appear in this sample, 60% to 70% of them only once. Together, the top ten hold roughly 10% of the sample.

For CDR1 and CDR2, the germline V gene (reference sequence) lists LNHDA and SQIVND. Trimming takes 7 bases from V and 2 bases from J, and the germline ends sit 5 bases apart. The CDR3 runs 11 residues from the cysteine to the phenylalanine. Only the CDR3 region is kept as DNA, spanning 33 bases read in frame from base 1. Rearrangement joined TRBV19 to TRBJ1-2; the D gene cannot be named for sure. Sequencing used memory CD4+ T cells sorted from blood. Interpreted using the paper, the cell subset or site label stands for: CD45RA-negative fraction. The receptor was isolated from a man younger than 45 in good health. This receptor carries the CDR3 CASKDNYGYTF. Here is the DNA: TGTGCCAGTAAGGACAACTATGGCTACACCTTC.